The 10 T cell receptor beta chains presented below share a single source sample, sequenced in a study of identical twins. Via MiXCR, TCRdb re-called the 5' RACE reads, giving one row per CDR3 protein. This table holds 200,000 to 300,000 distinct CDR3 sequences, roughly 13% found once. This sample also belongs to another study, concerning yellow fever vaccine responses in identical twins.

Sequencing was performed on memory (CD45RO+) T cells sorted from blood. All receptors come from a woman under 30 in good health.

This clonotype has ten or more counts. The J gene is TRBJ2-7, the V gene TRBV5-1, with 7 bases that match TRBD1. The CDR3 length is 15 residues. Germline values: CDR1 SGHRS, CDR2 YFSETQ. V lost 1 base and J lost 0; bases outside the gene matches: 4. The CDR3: CASSLSGGSSYEQYF. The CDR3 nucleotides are TGCGCCAGCAGCTTGTCAGGGGGAAGCTCCTACGAGCAGTACTTC.

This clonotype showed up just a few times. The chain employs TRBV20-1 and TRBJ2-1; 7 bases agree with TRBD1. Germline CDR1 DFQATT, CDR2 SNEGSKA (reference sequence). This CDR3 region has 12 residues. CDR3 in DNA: TGCGGAAAACAGGGGACCCACAATGAGCAGTTCTTC. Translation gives CGKQGTHNEQFF.

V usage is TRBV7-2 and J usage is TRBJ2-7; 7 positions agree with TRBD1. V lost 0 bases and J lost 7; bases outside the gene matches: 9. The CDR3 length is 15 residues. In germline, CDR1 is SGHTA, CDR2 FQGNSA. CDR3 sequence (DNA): TGTGCCAGCAGCTTAGCTGCTCGGACAGGTGTAGAGCAGTACTTC. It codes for CASSLAARTGVEQYF.

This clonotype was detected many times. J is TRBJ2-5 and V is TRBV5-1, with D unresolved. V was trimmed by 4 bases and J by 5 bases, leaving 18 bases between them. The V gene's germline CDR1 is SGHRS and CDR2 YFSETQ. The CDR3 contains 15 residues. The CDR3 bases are TGCGCCAGCAGCCTGTTGGGCCAATTGGCGGAGACCCAGTACTTC. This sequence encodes CASSLLGQLAETQYF.

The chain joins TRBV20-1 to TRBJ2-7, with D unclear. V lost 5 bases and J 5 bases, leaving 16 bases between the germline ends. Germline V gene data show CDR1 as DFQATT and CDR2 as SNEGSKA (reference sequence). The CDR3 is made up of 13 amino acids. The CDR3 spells CSAPTLSSNEQYF. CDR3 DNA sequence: TGCAGTGCTCCCACACTGAGTAGCAACGAGCAGTACTTC.

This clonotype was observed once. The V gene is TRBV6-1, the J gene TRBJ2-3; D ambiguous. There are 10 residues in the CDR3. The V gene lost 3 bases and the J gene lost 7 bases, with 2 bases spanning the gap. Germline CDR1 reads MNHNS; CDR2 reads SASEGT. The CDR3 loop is CASSEYTQYF. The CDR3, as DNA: TGTGCCAGCAGTGAGTATACGCAGTATTTT.

In DNA form, the CDR3 reads TGTGCCAGCAGCACCGAGTGGACTAGCACAGATACGCAGTATTTT. Amino acid sequence: CASSTEWTSTDTQYF. The chain uses TRBV7-8 and TRBJ2-3; weak D call: TRBD2 (5 bases). The germline V and J ends were trimmed by 5 bases and 0 bases, with 12 bases remaining between them. This CDR3 has 15 amino acids. Germline V lookup: CDR1 SGHVS, CDR2 FQNEAQ.

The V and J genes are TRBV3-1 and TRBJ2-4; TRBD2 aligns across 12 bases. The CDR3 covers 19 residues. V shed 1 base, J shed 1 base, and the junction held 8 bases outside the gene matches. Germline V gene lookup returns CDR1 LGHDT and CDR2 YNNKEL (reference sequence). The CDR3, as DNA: TGTGCCAGCAGCCAAGGGACTAGCGGGGTAAAAGCGGCCAAAAACATTCAGTACTTC. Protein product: CASSQGTSGVKAAKNIQYF.

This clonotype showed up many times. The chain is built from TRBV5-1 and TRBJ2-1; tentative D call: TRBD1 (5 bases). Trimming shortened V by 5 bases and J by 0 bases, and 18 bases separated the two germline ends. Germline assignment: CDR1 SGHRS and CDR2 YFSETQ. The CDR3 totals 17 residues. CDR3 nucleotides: TGCGCCAGCAGAAGACAGTTCCCGCCGACCTCCTACAATGAGCAGTTCTTC. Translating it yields CASRRQFPPTSYNEQFF.

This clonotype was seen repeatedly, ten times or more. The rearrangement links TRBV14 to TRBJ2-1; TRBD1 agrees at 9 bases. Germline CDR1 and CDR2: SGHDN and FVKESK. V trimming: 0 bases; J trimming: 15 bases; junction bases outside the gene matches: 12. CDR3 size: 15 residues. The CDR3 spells CASSQDSGDRVPRFF. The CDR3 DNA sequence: TGTGCCAGCAGCCAAGATTCGGGGGACAGGGTCCCTCGGTTCTTC.